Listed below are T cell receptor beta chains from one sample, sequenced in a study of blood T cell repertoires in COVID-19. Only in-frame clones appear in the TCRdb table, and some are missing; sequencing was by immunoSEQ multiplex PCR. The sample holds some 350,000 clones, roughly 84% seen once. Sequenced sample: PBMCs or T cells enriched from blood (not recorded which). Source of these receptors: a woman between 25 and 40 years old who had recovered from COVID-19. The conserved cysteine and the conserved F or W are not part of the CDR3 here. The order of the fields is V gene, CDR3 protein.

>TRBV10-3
AISDGLGGDGYT
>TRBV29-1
SVGAEGPQH
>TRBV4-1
ASSQDPQGARYEQY
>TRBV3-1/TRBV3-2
ASSQDGKGAYEQY
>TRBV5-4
ASSEGTGIRTEAF
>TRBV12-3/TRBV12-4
ASSLQVGYGYT
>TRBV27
ASSLIGQGWGRMNTEAF
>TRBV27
ASSLGGTYNSPLH
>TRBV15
ATSRDLQGRYGYT
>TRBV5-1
ASSPGPGQPFYEQY
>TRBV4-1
ASSHQFNQPQH
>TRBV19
ASSSAGLTGQPQH
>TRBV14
ASSQDGVQGPGDTEAF
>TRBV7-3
ASSLLGRGGTYNEQF
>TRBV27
ASSSGLAGGPGNEQF
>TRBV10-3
AISLTGGKDQPQH
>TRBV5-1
ASSSEGQGVGGELF
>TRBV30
AWSMPSTSYEQY
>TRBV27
ASSPVVGTEAF
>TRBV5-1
ASSLGLAQETQY
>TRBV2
ASSEAGGNTEAF
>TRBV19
ASRRGLAGDEQY
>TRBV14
ASSQDWASGAEQF
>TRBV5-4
ASSLGDSRPLH
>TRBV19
ASSILENTDTQY
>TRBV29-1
SVDTGTDTQY
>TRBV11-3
ASSLHWQETQY
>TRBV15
ATSRKPGLAGGIEQF
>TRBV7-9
ASSLSSGGATGELF
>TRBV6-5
ASISGQTYEQY
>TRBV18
ASSPPGSNSGNTIY
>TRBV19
ASSTSGGRVEQY
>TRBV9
ASSVLPDRGYGYT
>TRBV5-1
ASKSGDRTGELF
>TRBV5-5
ASSLRTSGRGDTQY
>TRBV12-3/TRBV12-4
ASSLWRRETQY
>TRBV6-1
ASSGNSGRLTYEQY
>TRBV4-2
ASSLSRLVSYNEQF
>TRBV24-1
ATSVSGQGTYNEQF
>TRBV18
ASSLWDSPLAKNIQY
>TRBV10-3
AISVLEGQVGYT
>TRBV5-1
ASSLAGGGAHYNEQF
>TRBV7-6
ASSLSGGGYEQY